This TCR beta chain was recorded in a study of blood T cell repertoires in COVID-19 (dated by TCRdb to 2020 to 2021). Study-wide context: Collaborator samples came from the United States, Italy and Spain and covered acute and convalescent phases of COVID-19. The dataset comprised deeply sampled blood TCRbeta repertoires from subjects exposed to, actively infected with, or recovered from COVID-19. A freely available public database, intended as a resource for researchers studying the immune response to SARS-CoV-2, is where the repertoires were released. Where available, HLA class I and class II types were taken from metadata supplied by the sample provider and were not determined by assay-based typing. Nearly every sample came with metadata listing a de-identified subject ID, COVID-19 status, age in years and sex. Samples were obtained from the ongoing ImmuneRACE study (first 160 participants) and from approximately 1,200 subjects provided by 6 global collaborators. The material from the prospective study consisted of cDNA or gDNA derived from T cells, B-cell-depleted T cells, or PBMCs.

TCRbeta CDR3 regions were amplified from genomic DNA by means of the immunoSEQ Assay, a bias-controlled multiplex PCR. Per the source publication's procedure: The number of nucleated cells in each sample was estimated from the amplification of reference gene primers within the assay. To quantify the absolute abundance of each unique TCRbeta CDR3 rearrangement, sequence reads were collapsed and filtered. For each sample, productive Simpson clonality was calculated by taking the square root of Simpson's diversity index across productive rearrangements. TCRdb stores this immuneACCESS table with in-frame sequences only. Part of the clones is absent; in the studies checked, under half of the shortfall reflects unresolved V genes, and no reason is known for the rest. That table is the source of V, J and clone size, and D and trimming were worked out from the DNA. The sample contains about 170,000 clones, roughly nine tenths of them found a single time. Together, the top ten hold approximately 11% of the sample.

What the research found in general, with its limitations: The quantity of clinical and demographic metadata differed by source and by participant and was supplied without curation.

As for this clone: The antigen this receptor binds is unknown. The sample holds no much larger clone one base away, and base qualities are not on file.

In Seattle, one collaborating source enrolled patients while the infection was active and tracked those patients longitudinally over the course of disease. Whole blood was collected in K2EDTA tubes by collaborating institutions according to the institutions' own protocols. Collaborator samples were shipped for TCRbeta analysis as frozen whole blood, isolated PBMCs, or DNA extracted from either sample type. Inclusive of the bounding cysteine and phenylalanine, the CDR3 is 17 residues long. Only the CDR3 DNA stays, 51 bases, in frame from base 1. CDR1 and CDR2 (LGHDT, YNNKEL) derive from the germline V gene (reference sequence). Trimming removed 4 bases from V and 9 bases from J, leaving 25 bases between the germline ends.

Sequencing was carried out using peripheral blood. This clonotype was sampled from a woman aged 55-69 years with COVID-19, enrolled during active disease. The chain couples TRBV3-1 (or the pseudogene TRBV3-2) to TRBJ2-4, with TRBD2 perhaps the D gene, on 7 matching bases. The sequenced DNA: TGTGCCAGCAGCCTTCAAAGGGGGGGCCCCAATTTAGGCATTCAGTACTTC. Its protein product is CASSLQRGGPNLGIQYF.